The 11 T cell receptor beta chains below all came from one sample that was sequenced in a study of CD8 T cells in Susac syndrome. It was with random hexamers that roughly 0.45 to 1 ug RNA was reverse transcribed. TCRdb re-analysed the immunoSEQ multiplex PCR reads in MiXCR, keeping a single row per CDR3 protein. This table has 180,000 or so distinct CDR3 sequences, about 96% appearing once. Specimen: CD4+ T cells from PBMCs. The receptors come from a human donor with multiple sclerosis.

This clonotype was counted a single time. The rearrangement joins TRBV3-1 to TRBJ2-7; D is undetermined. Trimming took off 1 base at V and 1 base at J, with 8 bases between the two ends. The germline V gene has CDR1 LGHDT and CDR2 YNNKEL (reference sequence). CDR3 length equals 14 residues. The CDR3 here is CASSQVQQSYEQYF. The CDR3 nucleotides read TGTGCCAGCAGCCAAGTCCAACAGTCCTACGAGCAGTACTTC.

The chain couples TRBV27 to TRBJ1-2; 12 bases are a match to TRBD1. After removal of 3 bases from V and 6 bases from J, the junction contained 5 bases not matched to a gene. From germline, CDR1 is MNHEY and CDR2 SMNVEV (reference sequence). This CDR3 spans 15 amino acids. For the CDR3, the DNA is TGTGCCAGCAGTTTCGGGACAGGGGGCGCGGATGGCTACACCTTC. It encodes CASSFGTGGADGYTF.

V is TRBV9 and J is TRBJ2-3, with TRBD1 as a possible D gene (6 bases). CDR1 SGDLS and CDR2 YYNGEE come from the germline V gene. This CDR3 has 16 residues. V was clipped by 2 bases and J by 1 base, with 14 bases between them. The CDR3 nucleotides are TGTGCCAGCAGCGTCGGGACATACGAAGGCACAGATACGCAGTATTTT. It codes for CASSVGTYEGTDTQYF.

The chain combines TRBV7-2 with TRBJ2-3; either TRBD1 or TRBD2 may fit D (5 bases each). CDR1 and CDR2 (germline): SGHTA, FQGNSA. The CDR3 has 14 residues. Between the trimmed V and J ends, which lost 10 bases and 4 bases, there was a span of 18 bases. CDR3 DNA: TGTGCCAAACGGGACCACATTCGACCAGATACGCAGTATTTT. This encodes CAKRDHIRPDTQYF.

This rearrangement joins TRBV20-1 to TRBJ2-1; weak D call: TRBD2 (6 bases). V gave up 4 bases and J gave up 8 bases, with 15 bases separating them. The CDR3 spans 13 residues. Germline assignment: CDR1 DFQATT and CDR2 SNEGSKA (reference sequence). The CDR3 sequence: CSATMRDSDEQFF. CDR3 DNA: TGCAGTGCTACGATGCGGGATAGCGATGAGCAGTTCTTC.

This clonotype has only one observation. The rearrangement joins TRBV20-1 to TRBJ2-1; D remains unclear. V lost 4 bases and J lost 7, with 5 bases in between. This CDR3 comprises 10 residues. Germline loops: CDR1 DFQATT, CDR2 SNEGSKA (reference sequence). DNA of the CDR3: TGCAGTGCTAAACAGAATGAGCAGTTCTTC. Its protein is CSAKQNEQFF.

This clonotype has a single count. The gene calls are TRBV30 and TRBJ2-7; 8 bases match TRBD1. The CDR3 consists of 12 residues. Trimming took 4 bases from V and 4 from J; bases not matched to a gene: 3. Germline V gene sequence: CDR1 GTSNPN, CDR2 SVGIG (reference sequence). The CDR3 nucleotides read TGTGCCTGGACAGGGGGCGGTTACGAGCAGTACTTC. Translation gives CAWTGGGYEQYF.

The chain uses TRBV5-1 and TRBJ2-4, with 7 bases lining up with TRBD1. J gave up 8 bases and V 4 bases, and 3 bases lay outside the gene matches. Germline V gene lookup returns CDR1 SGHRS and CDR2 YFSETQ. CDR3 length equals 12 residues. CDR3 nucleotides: TGCGCCAGCAGCCGCGACAGGGACATTCAGTACTTC. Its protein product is CASSRDRDIQYF.

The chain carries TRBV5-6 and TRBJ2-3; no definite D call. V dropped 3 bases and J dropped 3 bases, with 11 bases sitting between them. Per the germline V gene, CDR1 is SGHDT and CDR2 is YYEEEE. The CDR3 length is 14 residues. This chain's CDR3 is CASSWDDTTDTQYF. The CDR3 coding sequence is TGTGCCAGCAGCTGGGATGACACAACAGATACGCAGTATTTT.

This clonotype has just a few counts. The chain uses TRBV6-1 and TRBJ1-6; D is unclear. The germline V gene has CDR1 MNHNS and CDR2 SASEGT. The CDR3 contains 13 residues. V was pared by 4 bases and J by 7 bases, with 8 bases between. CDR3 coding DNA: TGTGCCAGCAGTGGGGGTACCAATTCACCCCTCCACTTT. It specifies CASSGGTNSPLHF.

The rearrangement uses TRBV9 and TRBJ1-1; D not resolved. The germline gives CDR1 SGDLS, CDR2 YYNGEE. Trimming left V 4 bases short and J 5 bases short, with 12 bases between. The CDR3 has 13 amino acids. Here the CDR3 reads CASSTSGGTEAFF. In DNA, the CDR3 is TGTGCCAGCAGCACTTCAGGCGGTACTGAAGCTTTCTTT.